This passage covers 23 T cell receptor beta chains from one sample sequenced in a study of blood T cell repertoires in COVID-19. This table comes from immunoSEQ multiplex PCR, and its TCRdb copy is limited to in-frame clones, with some not included. The sample includes 200,000 to 250,000 clones, roughly 87% of them seen just once. The sequenced sample was peripheral blood. These receptors originate from a man between 40 and 49 years old with active or convalescent COVID-19.

This chain links TRBV29-1 with TRBJ2-7, with 10 bases aligning to TRBD1. Trimming cost V 2 bases and J 3 bases; bases outside gene matches: 4. Looked up from germline, CDR1 is SQVTM and CDR2 is ANQGSEA. The CDR3 has 14 residues. The CDR3 region has the DNA TGCAGCGTTGAAACCGGGACAGGGGACTACGAGCAGTACTTC. It yields the protein CSVETGTGDYEQYF.

The V gene is TRBV7-9, the J gene TRBJ1-3, with 8 bases that match TRBD1. The ends lost 5 bases at V and 2 bases at J; junction bases unmatched: 8. In germline, CDR1 is SEHNR, CDR2 FQNEAQ (reference sequence). This CDR3 contains 16 residues. CDR3 bases: TGTGCCAGCAGCCATGGACAGGGAGTTGCTGGAAACACCATATATTTT. It yields the protein CASSHGQGVAGNTIYF.

The chain joins TRBV2 to TRBJ1-4, with a tentative D call TRBD1 (6 bases). CDR3 length equals 14 residues. Trimming pared 7 bases from V and 0 bases from J, leaving 9 bases between. Germline CDR1 is SNHLY and CDR2 is FYNNEI. The CDR3 bases are TGTGCCAGCACTTGGACAGCAACTAATGAAAAACTGTTTTTT. The encoded protein is CASTWTATNEKLFF.

The chain couples TRBV6-4 to TRBJ2-1; D is unclear. V lost 3 bases to trimming and J lost 4 bases, with 13 bases between them. Germline V gives CDR1 MRHNA, CDR2 SNTAGT. The CDR3 totals 15 residues. The CDR3 DNA sequence: TGTGCCAGCAGTGAGTTCGGAGCGCGATACAATGAGCAGTTCTTC. Translation: CASSEFGARYNEQFF.

The chain combines TRBV2 with TRBJ1-5; 8 bases are shared with TRBD1. Germline CDR1 is SNHLY and CDR2 is FYNNEI. Trimming removed 3 bases from V and 5 bases from J; junction bases left unmatched: 6. The CDR3 runs 15 residues. The CDR3 nucleotides are TGTGCCAGCAGTGATGGACAGGGTTGGGATCAGCCCCAGCATTTT. Translation gives CASSDGQGWDQPQHF.

Here the CDR3 reads CSASNRDEQFF. The DNA of the CDR3 is TGCAGTGCTTCCAACCGGGATGAGCAGTTCTTC. This rearrangement joins TRBV20-1 to TRBJ2-1; unclear D gene. The CDR3 spans 11 residues. V was shortened by 5 bases and J by 8 bases, with 10 bases between the two germline ends. From germline, CDR1 is DFQATT and CDR2 SNEGSKA (reference sequence).

The rearrangement links TRBV21-1 to TRBJ2-6; TRBD1, the table's D call, lacks a check against the DNA. TRBV21-1 is shown as a pseudogene. The CDR3 totals 22 residues. CDR3 in DNA: TGTGCCAGCAGCCCCCCTAGGACCCGTCGACAGGGGAGAGGCTCTGGGGCCAACGTCCTGACTTTC. It translates to CASSPPRTRRQGRGSGANVLTF.

J is TRBJ2-5 and V is TRBV29-1; possible D gene TRBD2, 6 bases. This CDR3 is 12 amino acids long. Trimming stripped 4 bases from V and 9 bases from J, with 15 bases between. The germline CDR1 and CDR2 sequences are SQVTM and ANQGSEA. CDR3 DNA: TGCAGCGTTGTTGCGGGATGGGGGGCCCAGTACTTC. Translation: CSVVAGWGAQYF.

This chain links TRBV30 with TRBJ2-5; D is perhaps TRBD1 (5 bases). Per germline, CDR1 GTSNPN and CDR2 SVGIG (reference sequence). The CDR3 is 13 residues long. V dropped 7 bases and J dropped 4 bases, with 16 bases sitting between them. The CDR3 region is CALDPQGLETQYF. CDR3 DNA sequence: TGTGCCTTGGACCCGCAGGGCCTAGAGACCCAGTACTTC.

The chain uses TRBV2 and TRBJ1-1; D is unclear. V lost 6 bases and J 2 bases, leaving 10 bases between the germline ends. This CDR3 region has 13 residues. From germline, CDR1 is SNHLY and CDR2 FYNNEI. The CDR3 region has the DNA TGTGCCAGCAGGGCAGAGCGTAACACTGAAGCTTTCTTT. As protein: CASRAERNTEAFF.

The chain joins TRBV3-1 (or the pseudogene TRBV3-2) to TRBJ2-7, with 8 positions matching TRBD1. This CDR3 contains 14 residues. Germline lookup yields CDR1 LGHDT and CDR2 YNNKEL (reference sequence). The ends lost 8 bases at V and 3 bases at J; junction bases unmatched: 9. This CDR3 is CASGLTGVNYEQYF. DNA for the CDR3: TGTGCCAGCGGATTGACAGGGGTGAACTACGAGCAGTACTTC.

This clone was seen just once. V usage is TRBV4-1 and J usage is TRBJ1-5, with a weak D call TRBD1 (5 bases). CDR1 and CDR2 (germline): MGHRA, YSYEKL. Trimming pared 0 bases from V and 6 bases from J, leaving 12 bases between. The length of the CDR3 is 15 residues. CDR3 sequence: CASSQDLGAGQPQHF. DNA of the CDR3: TGCGCCAGCAGCCAAGACCTAGGGGCTGGTCAGCCCCAGCATTTT.

V is TRBV9 and J is TRBJ2-5; D might be TRBD1 (5 bases). Trimming shortened V by 2 bases and J by 4 bases, and 12 bases separated the two germline ends. The germline CDR1 and CDR2 sequences are SGDLS and YYNGEE. The CDR3 extends over 14 amino acids. CDR3 sequence: CASSVNTGRETQYF. CDR3 in DNA: TGTGCCAGCAGCGTCAACACAGGTCGAGAGACCCAGTACTTC.

The V and J genes are TRBV18 and TRBJ1-1, with D possibly TRBD1 on 6 matching bases. CDR3 length: 14 amino acids. The germline V and J ends were trimmed by 3 bases and 6 bases, with 14 bases remaining between them. Germline V lookup: CDR1 KGHSH, CDR2 LQKENI. The CDR3 sequence: CASSPVGGDAEAFF. CDR3 DNA sequence: TGTGCCAGCTCACCTGTTGGGGGCGACGCTGAAGCTTTCTTT.

This clone has only a few counts. The rearrangement joins TRBV5-4 to TRBJ1-2; TRBD1 aligns across 8 bases. This CDR3 region has 14 residues. CDR1 and CDR2 (germline): SGHNT, YYREEE (reference sequence). V gave up 1 base and J gave up 2 bases; unmatched junction bases: 1. The CDR3 is CASSLWTGNYGYTF. The CDR3 nucleotides are TGTGCCAGCAGCTTGTGGACAGGGAACTATGGCTACACCTTC.

The CDR3 sequence: CASSPGQVNTEAFF. CDR3 nucleotide sequence: TGTGCCAGCTCACCGGGACAGGTGAACACTGAAGCTTTCTTT. V is TRBV18 and J is TRBJ1-1; 8 positions agree with TRBD1. J was trimmed by 0 bases and V by 3 bases; bases with no gene match: 0. The CDR3 is 14 residues long. Germline CDR1 reads KGHSH; CDR2 reads LQKENI.

V usage is TRBV19 and J usage is TRBJ1-2, with 7 bases identical to TRBD1. The J segment lost 1 base and the V segment lost 7 bases, leaving 9 bases of the junction unmatched. Germline lookup yields CDR1 LNHDA and CDR2 SQIVND (reference sequence). The CDR3 has 15 amino acids. In DNA, the CDR3 is TGTGCCAGTACCCCACAGGGGAATGATAACTATGGCTACACCTTC. This encodes CASTPQGNDNYGYTF.

This sequence joins TRBV5-5 and TRBJ2-7; the match to TRBD2 covers 11 bases. The CDR3 is 14 amino acids. Germline CDR1 is SGHKS and CDR2 is YYEKEE (reference sequence). J was trimmed by 3 bases and V by 4 bases; bases with no gene match: 3. CDR3 amino acids: CASSLLAGGYEQYF. The CDR3 DNA is TGTGCCAGCAGCCTCCTAGCGGGGGGCTACGAGCAGTACTTC.

The CDR3 region has the DNA TGTGCCAGCAGCCAAGATGCGGGGAGGGAAAAACTGTTTTTT. Translated, it gives CASSQDAGREKLFF. J is TRBJ1-4 and V is TRBV14; no clear D gene. The germline V gene encodes CDR1 SGHDN and CDR2 FVKESK. V lost 0 bases and J 8 bases, leaving 10 bases between the germline ends. The CDR3 covers 14 residues.

This chain uses TRBV28 with TRBJ1-4, with D maybe TRBD1 (6 bases). Trimming shortened V by 1 base and J by 8 bases, and 11 bases separated the two germline ends. Per germline, CDR1 MDHEN and CDR2 SYDVKM. The CDR3 contains 14 residues. CDR3 amino acids: CASSLSGVREKLFF. The CDR3 nucleotides are TGTGCCAGCAGTTTATCAGGGGTGCGGGAAAAACTGTTTTTT.

The chain links TRBV11-3 to TRBJ2-2; perhaps TRBD2 as D (6 bases). The CDR3 has 15 amino acids. Germline CDR1 reads SGHNT; CDR2 reads YENEEA. Deletions cut 3 bases from V and 0 bases from J, with 8 bases between. In DNA, the CDR3 is TGTGCCAGCAGCTTTAGCGGTACGAACACCGGGGAGCTGTTTTTT. It translates to CASSFSGTNTGELFF.

The sample holds one count of this clone. This sequence joins TRBV27 and TRBJ1-1, with D perhaps TRBD1 (5 bases). Germline V gene data show CDR1 as MNHEY and CDR2 as SMNVEV (reference sequence). With 4 bases removed from V and 8 bases from J, the gap between germline ends came to 17 bases. This CDR3 is 14 amino acids long. CDR3 nucleotide sequence: TGTGCCAGCAGTTCCTACGGGGGGGGGTCGGAAGCTTTCTTT. Its protein product is CASSSYGGGSEAFF.

The rearrangement joins TRBV7-9 to TRBJ2-1; 10 nucleotides line up with TRBD1. The germline V gene has CDR1 SEHNR and CDR2 FQNEAQ (reference sequence). CDR3 size: 16 residues. J was trimmed by 6 bases and V by 4 bases; bases with no gene match: 9. As DNA, the CDR3 is TGTGCCAGCAGCTCCCCATCGGGACAGGGGTCCAATGAGCAGTTCTTC. As protein: CASSSPSGQGSNEQFF. Filled out from reference TRBV7-9 and TRBJ2-1, the complete variable domain reads DTGVSQNPRHKITKRGQNVTFRCDPISEHNRLYWYRQTLGQGPEFLTYFQNEAQLEKSRLLSDRFSAERPKGSFSTLEIQRTEQGDSAMYLCASSSPSGQGSNEQFFGPGTRLTVL.